The T cell receptor beta chain described here comes from a study of cytomegalovirus exposure and HLA in healthy donors. Between the trimmed V and J ends, which lost 6 bases and 10 bases, there was a span of 15 bases. The CDR3 runs to 12 residues. Germline CDR1 MNHNS, CDR2 SASEGT. PCR employed 60 Vbeta and 13 Jbeta primers. Libraries were prepared by immunoSEQ multiplex PCR; TCRdb keeps only in-frame clonotypes and omits some of them. The sample gives about 200,000 clones, about 79% of which show up once; 0.098% is in the top ten. The sequenced sample consisted of PBMCs. This receptor was identified in a boy between 2 and 10 years old in good health and CMV-seronegative. J is TRBJ1-2 and V is TRBV6-1, with unresolved D. The CDR3 DNA reads TGTGCCAGCAGGCGGGGAGATGAGGACTACACCTTC. This sequence encodes CASRRGDEDYTF.